This entry is about one TCR beta chain. The V segment lost 0 bases and the J segment 5 bases; nucleotides outside the gene matches: 6. Germline loops: CDR1 ENHRY, CDR2 SYGVKD. CDR3 length equals 15 residues. This specimen belongs to a study of blood T cell repertoires in COVID-19. Clones were read by immunoSEQ multiplex PCR, and TCRdb kept only the in-frame ones, dropping some. Here the sample spans under 250,000 clones, nearly 90% being singletons. Participants had their cohort set by participant-reported clinical history. Symptom resolution, clearance, or two negative PCRs marked the recovered donors of Cohort 3.

The chain has TRBV10-3 and TRBJ1-2; 7 nucleotides align to TRBD1. The specimen was PBMCs or T cells enriched from blood (not recorded which). The sequence was collected from a man between 25 and 39 years old who had recovered from COVID-19. CDR3 loop: CAISESRTGGYGYTF. The CDR3 DNA reads TGTGCCATCAGTGAGTCACGGACAGGAGGATATGGCTACACCTTC.